Shown below are 8 T cell receptor beta chains from a single sample sequenced in a study of blood T cell repertoires in COVID-19. Using immunoSEQ multiplex PCR, the repertoire was profiled, and TCRdb retains in-frame clones only, with some absent. Of about 76,000 clones listed, around nine tenths are singletons. The sequenced sample consisted of peripheral blood. Source of these receptors: a human donor in a cohort sampled during active COVID-19.

This chain links TRBV30 with TRBJ1-5, with TRBD1 matching 10 bases. CDR3 length: 14 residues. The germline V gene encodes CDR1 GTSNPN and CDR2 SVGIG (reference sequence). The trim removed 2 bases at V and 7 bases at J, leaving 5 bases unmatched. Written as DNA, the CDR3 is TGTGCCTGGAGTTCCGGACAGGGGGGCCAGCCCCAGCATTTT. It specifies CAWSSGQGGQPQHF.

The chain is built from TRBV27 and TRBJ2-3, with TRBD2 matching 15 bases. The V segment lost 5 bases and the J segment 2 bases; nucleotides outside the gene matches: 8. The CDR3 runs 18 residues. In germline, CDR1 is MNHEY, CDR2 SMNVEV (reference sequence). CDR3 in amino acids: CASSKRRTSGRDTDTQYF. The CDR3 DNA reads as TGTGCCAGCAGTAAACGCAGGACTAGCGGGAGGGACACAGATACGCAGTATTTT.

V usage is TRBV28 and J usage is TRBJ2-3, with D maybe TRBD2 (5 bases). The germline CDR1 and CDR2 sequences are MDHEN and SYDVKM. V was clipped by 10 bases and J by 1 base, with 12 bases between them. The CDR3 runs to 13 residues. The CDR3 sequence: CATDSLGTDTQYF. The DNA of the CDR3 is TGTGCCACGGACTCCCTTGGCACAGATACGCAGTATTTT.

In nucleotides, the CDR3 is TGTGCCAGCGGCAGACAGGAAACGACCTATGGCTACACCTTC. As protein: CASGRQETTYGYTF. V gene TRBV5-4 combines with J gene TRBJ1-2; TRBD1 might be the D (6 bases). V was trimmed by 7 bases and J by 4 bases, leaving 17 bases between them. Germline V gene lookup returns CDR1 SGHNT and CDR2 YYREEE (reference sequence). The CDR3 totals 14 residues.

The V and J genes are TRBV27 and TRBJ2-7; weak D call: TRBD2 (5 bases). The CDR3 sequence is 15 residues long. V lost 6 bases and J 1 base, leaving 16 bases between the germline ends. Germline lookup yields CDR1 MNHEY and CDR2 SMNVEV (reference sequence). DNA for the CDR3: TGTGCCAGCAGCCTTCGAGGGCACTTATCCTACGAGCAGTACTTC. This sequence encodes CASSLRGHLSYEQYF.

The J gene is TRBJ2-7, the V gene TRBV6-5, with D hard to call. V lost 6 bases to trimming and J lost 2 bases, with 17 bases between them. CDR1 and CDR2 from the germline V gene are MNHEY and SVGAGI. The CDR3 extends over 15 amino acids. The CDR3 reads CASSPPGYSPYEQYF. CDR3 DNA sequence: TGTGCCAGCAGCCCCCCCGGGTATAGCCCCTACGAGCAGTACTTC.

This rearrangement joins TRBV7-8 to TRBJ1-1; 9 bases agree with TRBD1. The CDR3 loop spans 16 amino acids. Looked up from germline, CDR1 is SGHVS and CDR2 is FQNEAQ. With 6 bases clipped from V and 4 bases from J, the junction kept 12 bases outside the gene matches. The CDR3 loop reads CASSSHRGPSSTEAFF. In nucleotides, the CDR3 is TGTGCCAGCAGTTCTCACAGGGGGCCGTCGAGCACTGAAGCTTTCTTT.

V usage is TRBV12-3 or TRBV12-4 and J usage is TRBJ2-5, with 8 bases fitting TRBD1. V was pared by 6 bases and J by 5 bases, with 5 bases of the junction left unmatched. This CDR3 has 13 residues. For the CDR3, the DNA is TGTGCCAGCAGAAGGACAGGGAAGGAGACCCAGTACTTC. Amino acid sequence: CASRRTGKETQYF.